This TCR beta chain was found in a study of OX40 agonist ivuxolimab in advanced cancers. Study as a whole: An agonistic anti-OX40 (CD134) antibody, ivuxolimab, was used to treat the patients.

Using immunoSEQ multiplex PCR, the repertoire was profiled, and TCRdb retains in-frame clones only, with some absent. This table has tens of thousands of clones, approximately 90% appearing once. The CDR3 loop spans 13 amino acids. The V segment lost 7 bases and the J segment 9 bases; nucleotides outside the gene matches: 5. CDR1 is LNHDA and CDR2 is SQIVND in the germline V gene (reference sequence). The sequence derives from an adult with an advanced solid tumor such as melanoma, head and neck, liver or kidney cancer. This rearrangement joins TRBV19 to TRBJ1-6, with 8 positions matching TRBD1. Sequenced here: CD4+ or CD8+ T cells sorted from blood, sampled in a trial of the OX40 agonist ivuxolimab. The CDR3 here is CASTAGGRSPLHF. The DNA for the CDR3 is TGTGCCAGTACCGCAGGGGGCCGTTCACCCCTCCACTTT.